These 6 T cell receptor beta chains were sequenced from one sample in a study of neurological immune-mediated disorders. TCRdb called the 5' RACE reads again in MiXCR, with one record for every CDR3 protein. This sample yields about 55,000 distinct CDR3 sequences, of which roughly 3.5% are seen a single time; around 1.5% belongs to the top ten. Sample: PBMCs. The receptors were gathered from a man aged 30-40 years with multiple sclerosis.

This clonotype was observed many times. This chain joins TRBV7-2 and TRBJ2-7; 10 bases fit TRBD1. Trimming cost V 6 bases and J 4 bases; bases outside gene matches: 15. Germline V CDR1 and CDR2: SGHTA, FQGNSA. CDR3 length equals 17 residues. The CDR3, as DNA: TGTGCCAGCAGTTCACAAAGTGGGGACAGGGGCTTATACGAGCAGTACTTC. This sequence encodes CASSSQSGDRGLYEQYF. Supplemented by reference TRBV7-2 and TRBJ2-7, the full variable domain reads GAGVSQSPSNKVTEKGKDVELRCDPISGHTALYWYRQSLGQGLEFLIYFQGNSAPDKSGLPSDRFSAERTGGSVSTLTIQRTQQEDSAVYLCASSSQSGDRGLYEQYFGPGTRLTVT.

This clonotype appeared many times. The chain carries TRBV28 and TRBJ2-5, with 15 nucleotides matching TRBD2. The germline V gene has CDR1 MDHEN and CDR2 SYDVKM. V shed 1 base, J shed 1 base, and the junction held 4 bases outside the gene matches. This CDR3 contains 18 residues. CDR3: CASSLSRTSGGAQETQYF. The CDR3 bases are TGTGCCAGCAGTTTATCCAGGACTAGCGGGGGGGCCCAAGAGACCCAGTACTTC.

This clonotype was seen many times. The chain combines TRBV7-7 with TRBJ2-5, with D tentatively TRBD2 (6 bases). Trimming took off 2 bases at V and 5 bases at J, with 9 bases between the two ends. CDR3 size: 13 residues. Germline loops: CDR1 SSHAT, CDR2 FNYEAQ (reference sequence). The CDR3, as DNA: TGTGCCAGCAGCTTAAATGGAGGGGAGACCCAGTACTTC. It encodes CASSLNGGETQYF.

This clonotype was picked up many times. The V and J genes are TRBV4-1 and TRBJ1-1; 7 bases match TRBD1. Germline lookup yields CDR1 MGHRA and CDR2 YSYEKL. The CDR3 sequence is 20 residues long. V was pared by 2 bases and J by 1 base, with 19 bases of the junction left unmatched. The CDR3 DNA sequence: TGCGCCAGCAGCCAATGGAGACAGACAGGGCAGAATAGGGGGAACACTGAAGCTTTCTTT. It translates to CASSQWRQTGQNRGNTEAFF.

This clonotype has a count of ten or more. The CDR3 DNA reads as TGTGCCAGCAGTTTTAAAAGGGATGGCTACACCTTC. Encoded protein: CASSFKRDGYTF. This chain uses TRBV28 with TRBJ1-2; D gene unclear. Germline loops: CDR1 MDHEN, CDR2 SYDVKM. The V end lost 3 bases, the J end lost 6 bases, and 8 bases lay between the germline ends. This CDR3 spans 12 amino acids.

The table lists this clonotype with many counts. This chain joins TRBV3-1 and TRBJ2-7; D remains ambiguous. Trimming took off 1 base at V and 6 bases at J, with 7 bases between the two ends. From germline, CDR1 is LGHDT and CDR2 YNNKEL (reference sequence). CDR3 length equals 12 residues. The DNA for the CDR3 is TGTGCCAGCAGCCAAGCCACTGGCGAGCAGTACTTC. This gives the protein CASSQATGEQYF.